These 15 T cell receptor beta chains were sequenced from one sample in a study of T cell responses to AZD1222 COVID-19 vaccine. This table comes from immunoSEQ multiplex PCR, and its TCRdb copy is limited to in-frame clones, with some not included. The sample has more than 90,000 clones; over 75% are singletons. Specimen: peripheral blood, collected on day 0 of AZD1222 vaccination. The source of these receptors is an adult in good health.

Relative to its sample, this clone is medium-sized (0.01 to 0.1%). The rearrangement uses TRBV7-8 and TRBJ2-7; 9 bases match TRBD1. CDR1 SGHVS and CDR2 FQNEAQ come from the germline V gene. V was clipped by 4 bases and J by 3 bases; unmatched bases: 4. The CDR3 covers 14 residues. The CDR3 is CASSSPDRGYEQYF. The CDR3 coding sequence is TGTGCCAGCAGCTCACCGGACAGGGGCTACGAGCAGTACTTC.

The chain carries TRBV6-1 and TRBJ1-4; D perhaps matches TRBD1 (5 bases). The CDR3 loop spans 16 amino acids. V was clipped by 1 base and J by 8 bases, with 17 bases between them. The germline V gene encodes CDR1 MNHNS and CDR2 SASEGT. CDR3 loop: CASSEVGTGEGEKLFF. The CDR3 DNA is TGTGCCAGCAGTGAAGTGGGGACGGGGGAAGGCGAAAAACTGTTTTTT.

CDR3 DNA: TGTGCCAGCAGTTTTGCCCCACAGAGCTTCTATGGCTACACCTTC. Its translation is CASSFAPQSFYGYTF. This rearrangement joins TRBV28 to TRBJ1-2; D call uncertain. CDR3 length: 15 residues. Deletions cut 3 bases from V and 4 bases from J, with 15 bases between. Per germline, CDR1 MDHEN and CDR2 SYDVKM.

The chain is built from TRBV5-6 and TRBJ1-6; D unresolved. The CDR3 contains 14 residues. Looked up from germline, CDR1 is SGHDT and CDR2 is YYEEEE. Trimming took 2 bases from V and 7 from J, leaving 10 bases between them. DNA for the CDR3: TGTGCCAGCAGCTTTTTATTAGTGAATTCACCCCTCCACTTT. This sequence encodes CASSFLLVNSPLHF.

This chain connects TRBV29-1 to TRBJ1-1, with a tentative D call TRBD1 (6 bases). Germline V gives CDR1 SQVTM, CDR2 ANQGSEA. The CDR3 sequence is 15 residues long. With 5 bases removed from V and 1 base from J, the gap between germline ends came to 17 bases. CDR3 coding DNA: TGCAGCGTTCAACCTCATTCGGGACAGAACACTGAAGCTTTCTTT. Residues: CSVQPHSGQNTEAFF.

V usage is TRBV6-5 and J usage is TRBJ2-7; possibly TRBD1 or TRBD2 for D (5 bases each). Germline V gene data show CDR1 as MNHEY and CDR2 as SVGAGI. The CDR3 totals 13 residues. With 6 bases removed from V and 2 bases from J, the gap between germline ends came to 11 bases. The CDR3 is CASRWDGTYEQYF. The CDR3 bases are TGTGCCAGCAGGTGGGACGGAACCTACGAGCAGTACTTC.

The genes are TRBV5-1 and TRBJ2-1; D perhaps matches TRBD1 (5 bases). The V gene's germline CDR1 is SGHRS and CDR2 YFSETQ. Trimming left V 7 bases short and J 4 bases short, with 18 bases between. The CDR3 contains 15 residues. In nucleotides, the CDR3 is TGCGCCAGCGGCAAGGATCAGGGTCTTTACAATGAGCAGTTCTTC. Translating gives CASGKDQGLYNEQFF. Based on the CDR3 plus reference TRBV5-1 and TRBJ2-1, the full variable domain is KAGVTQTPRYLIKTRGQQVTLSCSPISGHRSVSWYQQTPGQGLQFLFEYFSETQRNKGNFPGRFSGRQFSNSRSEMNVSTLELGDSALYLCASGKDQGLYNEQFFGPGTRLTVL.

The chain couples TRBV6-2 or TRBV6-3 to TRBJ1-5, with D unresolved. Trimming removed 5 bases at V and 5 bases at J, with 22 bases between. This CDR3 is 17 amino acids long. Germline V gene sequence: CDR1 MNHEY, CDR2 SVGEGT. The DNA for the CDR3 is TGTGCCAGCAGTCCGGTCCGGTGGGGAGGTGAGGATCAGCCCCAGCATTTT. This sequence encodes CASSPVRWGGEDQPQHF.

This chain uses TRBV5-1 with TRBJ1-2, with 7 bases aligning to TRBD1. The length of the CDR3 is 13 residues. Looked up from germline, CDR1 is SGHRS and CDR2 is YFSETQ. With 4 bases clipped from V and 2 bases from J, the junction kept 2 bases outside the gene matches. The CDR3 sequence: CASSADRNYGYTF. The DNA of the CDR3 is TGCGCCAGCAGCGCGGACAGGAACTATGGCTACACCTTC. Full variable domain (rest looked up from reference TRBV5-1 and TRBJ1-2): KAGVTQTPRYLIKTRGQQVTLSCSPISGHRSVSWYQQTPGQGLQFLFEYFSETQRNKGNFPGRFSGRQFSNSRSEMNVSTLELGDSALYLCASSADRNYGYTFGSGTRLTVV.

This chain links TRBV5-1 with TRBJ2-7, with 8 positions matching TRBD1. Germline V gene sequence: CDR1 SGHRS, CDR2 YFSETQ. The ends lost 0 bases at V and 1 base at J; junction bases unmatched: 6. The CDR3 consists of 16 residues. The CDR3 DNA sequence: TGCGCCAGCAGCTTGGCGGCCGGGACAGGATCCTACGAGCAGTACTTC. This gives the protein CASSLAAGTGSYEQYF.

J is TRBJ1-2 and V is TRBV6-5; D remains unclear. This CDR3 has 14 residues. Germline CDR1 MNHEY, CDR2 SVGAGI. V was pared by 2 bases and J by 1 base, with 8 bases between. CDR3 region: CASSYDLLNYGYTF. In DNA, the CDR3 is TGTGCCAGCAGTTACGACTTGCTTAACTATGGCTACACCTTC.

The chain is built from TRBV2 and TRBJ2-6; no clear D gene. The V end was cut by 6 bases, the J end by 0 bases, with 6 bases between. The CDR3 consists of 14 residues. Germline assignment: CDR1 SNHLY and CDR2 FYNNEI. CDR3 in amino acids: CASRGFSGANVLTF. The CDR3 DNA reads as TGTGCCAGCAGGGGTTTCTCTGGGGCCAACGTCCTGACTTTC.

This chain connects TRBV7-9 to TRBJ1-2; D is perhaps TRBD1 (6 bases). V was clipped by 4 bases and J by 6 bases, with 18 bases between them. The germline V gene encodes CDR1 SEHNR and CDR2 FQNEAQ (reference sequence). The CDR3 runs to 15 residues. CDR3 sequence: CASSSTGIRWDGYTF. In DNA form, the CDR3 reads TGTGCCAGCAGCTCTACAGGGATCCGGTGGGATGGCTACACCTTC.

The V call is TRBV6-5, the J call TRBJ1-1; a possible D gene is TRBD1 (6 bases). V was clipped by 6 bases and J by 11 bases, with 19 bases between them. Per the germline V gene, CDR1 is MNHEY and CDR2 is SVGAGI. The CDR3 length is 13 residues. CDR3: CASRRQTGTMAFF. CDR3 DNA sequence: TGTGCCAGCAGACGACAAACCGGGACAATGGCTTTCTTT.

This clone came up a few times. The chain is built from TRBV19 and TRBJ1-6; 7 bases are a match to TRBD1. J lost 10 bases, V lost 3 bases, and 15 bases had no gene match. The CDR3 runs 17 residues. Germline V lookup: CDR1 LNHDA, CDR2 SQIVND (reference sequence). This chain's CDR3 is CASSILPGQRSGSPLHF. The CDR3 bases are TGTGCCAGTAGTATTTTACCGGGACAGCGGTCGGGATCACCCCTCCACTTT.